These T cell receptor beta chains were read from a single sample in a study of blood T cell repertoires in COVID-19. Some clones are missing from TCRdb's copy, which holds only in-frame ones; the method was immunoSEQ multiplex PCR. Among roughly 160,000 clones listed, over 75% were seen once. The sample was peripheral blood. The receptors were sampled from an elderly man with COVID-19, enrolled during active disease. CDR3s include the opening cysteine and the closing phenylalanine or tryptophan. The D gene is left open where the match is weak. For some rows the clone size is stated as once, few or many, or as a class when expanded; others skip it.

NA | NA | TRBJ2-3 | TRBV6-5 | TGTGCCAGCAACCCCGAGGGCCAAAGGGCAGATACGCAGTATTTT | CASNPEGQRADTQYF
NA | NA | TRBJ1-1 | TRBV6-5 | TGTGCCAGCAGCCCAGGGTGGGCGGACACTGAAGCTTTCTTT | CASSPGWADTEAFF
many | NA | TRBJ1-2 | TRBV7-3 | TGTGCCAGCAGCTTAAACCAGGGAGGCTATGGCTACACCTTC | CASSLNQGGYGYTF
NA | NA | TRBJ2-7 | TRBV11-1 | TGTGCCAGCAGCTTAGCGGGGGCAGGGCCCCGGGGCGAGCAGTACTTC | CASSLAGAGPRGEQYF
NA | NA | TRBJ2-2 | TRBV7-2 | TGTGCCAGCAGCTCGCGAAACTTAGCGCCCGGGGAGCTGTTTTTT | CASSSRNLAPGELFF
NA | TRBD2 | TRBJ2-7 | TRBV9 | TGTGCCAGCAGCGAACAAGGGACTAGCGGGGTCCACGAGCAGTACTTC | CASSEQGTSGVHEQYF
few | TRBD2 | TRBJ2-7 | TRBV6-6 | TGTGCCAGCAGTACCAGACTAGCGGGCTACTACGAGCAGTACTTC | CASSTRLAGYYEQYF
many | NA | TRBJ2-7 | TRBV12-3/TRBV12-4 | TGTGCCAGCAGTTGGAGTTACGAGCAGTACTTC | CASSWSYEQYF
few | NA | TRBJ1-5 | TRBV15 | TGTGCCACCAGCAAGGCAGGCACCAATCAGCCCCAGCATTTT | CATSKAGTNQPQHF
NA | TRBD1 | TRBJ2-4 | TRBV7-2 | TGTGCCAGCAGCCGGGACAGGGACGCAGCCAAAAACATTCAGTACTTC | CASSRDRDAAKNIQYF
NA | TRBD2 | TRBJ2-5 | TRBV3-1/TRBV3-2 | TGTGCCAGCAGCCCGGGACTAGCGGGGGGAAACCAAGAGACCCAGTACTTC | CASSPGLAGGNQETQYF
NA | NA | TRBJ1-5 | TRBV18 | TGTGCCAGCTCAACAGGGTGGGATCAGCCCCAGCATTTT | CASSTGWDQPQHF
NA | NA | TRBJ1-4 | TRBV7-8 | TGTGCCAGCAGCTTGGGCCGTAATGAAAAACTGTTTTTT | CASSLGRNEKLFF
NA | NA | TRBJ2-7 | TRBV6-6 | TGTGCCAGCAGTTCTCAGGGGCTCCACGAGCAGTACTTC | CASSSQGLHEQYF
NA | TRBD1 | TRBJ1-6 | TRBV19 | TGTGCCAGTGCCCTGGGACAGCTTAATTCACCCCTCCACTTT | CASALGQLNSPLHF
NA | NA | TRBJ2-5 | TRBV4-3 | TGCGCCAGCAGCGGGAGCTGGGCCCAAGAGACCCAGTACTTC | CASSGSWAQETQYF
NA | TRBD1 | TRBJ1-2 | TRBV5-4 | TGTGCCAGCAGCTCAAAGACAGGGGGCTATGGCTACACCTTC | CASSSKTGGYGYTF
NA | TRBD1 | TRBJ1-1 | TRBV2 | TGTGCCAGCAGCGACAGGGCTTGGAACACTGAAGCTTTCTTT | CASSDRAWNTEAFF
NA | NA | TRBJ2-7 | TRBV24-1 | TGTGCCACCGCCCCGGGACACCCTCACCCTTACGAGCAGTACTTC | CATAPGHPHPYEQYF
NA | NA | TRBJ2-2 | TRBV28 | TGTGCCACCTTTCTATTGAACACCGGGGAGCTGTTTTTT | CATFLLNTGELFF
NA | TRBD1 | TRBJ1-1 | TRBV27 | TGTGCCAGCACAGACAGGGAGACTGAAGCTTTCTTT | CASTDRETEAFF
NA | NA | TRBJ2-3 | TRBV4-2 | TGTGCCAGCAGCCAAGATCTGGACAGTTTAGATACGCAGTATTTT | CASSQDLDSLDTQYF
NA | TRBD1 | TRBJ1-1 | TRBV2 | TGTGCCAGCGCGCGACAGGGGCCCGAAGCTTTCTTT | CASARQGPEAFF
many | NA | TRBJ1-1 | TRBV7-9 | TGTGCCAGCAGCTTAGCAGAGGCTTTCTTT | CASSLAEAFF
NA | NA | TRBJ1-5 | TRBV6-5 | TGTGCCAGCAGTTACTCATACCAGGGGTCGGATCAGCCCCAGCATTTT | CASSYSYQGSDQPQHF
few | TRBD1 | TRBJ1-1 | TRBV7-3 | TGTGCCAGCAGCTTAAGGTCCGGGACAGGGGCCCTAAACACTGAAGCTTTCTTT | CASSLRSGTGALNTEAFF
NA | NA | TRBJ1-5 | TRBV2 | TGTGCCAGCAGTGAAGCTGGTACAGGCTATAGCAATCAGCCCCAGCATTTT | CASSEAGTGYSNQPQHF
once | TRBD1 | TRBJ1-4 | TRBV5-1 | TGCGCCAGCAGCTTGGGGACAGGTGCCTATGAAAAACTGTTTTTT | CASSLGTGAYEKLFF
once | NA | TRBJ2-2 | TRBV5-1 | TGCGCCAGCAGCTCCGGGGAGACCGGGGAGCTGTTTTTT | CASSSGETGELFF
NA | NA | TRBJ2-2 | TRBV12-1 | TGTGCCAGCAGCTTTGCATTTCAGGGGATCGTCGGGGAGCTGTTTTTT | CASSFAFQGIVGELFF
NA | TRBD1 | TRBJ1-4 | TRBV6-5 | TGTGCCAGCAGCCCGGACAGGGATAGGGAAAAACTGTTTTTT | CASSPDRDREKLFF
few | NA | TRBJ1-2 | TRBV5-4 | TGTGCCAGCAGCTTGGACAGGGTGGATGGCTACACCTTC | CASSLDRVDGYTF
once | NA | TRBJ2-5 | TRBV2 | TGTGCCAGCAGTGATTTCTCCCTCGAGGAGACCCAGTACTTC | CASSDFSLEETQYF
NA | NA | TRBJ1-1 | TRBV5-1 | TGCGCCAGCAGCTTGGAAGGGGCCTGGGCCACTGAAGCTTTCTTT | CASSLEGAWATEAFF
NA | TRBD1 | TRBJ2-7 | TRBV28 | TGTGCCAGCAGTACGACAGGGGGAAGCTCCTACGAGCAGTACTTC | CASSTTGGSSYEQYF
NA | TRBD2 | TRBJ2-5 | TRBV28 | TGTGCCAGCAGTTTACCTAGCGGGGCCAAAGAGACCCAGTACTTC | CASSLPSGAKETQYF
NA | TRBD2 | TRBJ2-3 | TRBV28 | TGTGCCAGCAGTCCTAATCCCTCTAGCGGGGGCCCACTAATTACGCAGTATTTT | CASSPNPSSGGPLITQYF
NA | TRBD1 | TRBJ1-5 | TRBV28 | TGTGCCAGCAGTTTGCATTACAGGGGGCGCAATCAGCCCCAGCATTTT | CASSLHYRGRNQPQHF
NA | NA | TRBJ2-5 | TRBV3-1/TRBV3-2 | TGTGCCAGCAGCCAAGATCTTGCAGGGGCGGGGGCCCAGTACTTC | CASSQDLAGAGAQYF
NA | TRBD1 | TRBJ1-6 | TRBV9 | TGTGCCAGCAGCGCCCAGGGGGCTAATTCACCCCTCCACTTT | CASSAQGANSPLHF
NA | TRBD2 | TRBJ2-3 | TRBV4-1 | TGCGCCAGCAGCCAATGGCTAGCGGGGGGGATCACAGATACGCAGTATTTT | CASSQWLAGGITDTQYF
NA | NA | TRBJ2-3 | TRBV28 | TGTGCCAGCAGTTTGGGGGGGGCCGTCACAGATACGCAGTATTTT | CASSLGGAVTDTQYF
NA | NA | TRBJ2-1 | TRBV12-3/TRBV12-4 | TGTGCCAGCAGCCCAGACTCTTATGAGCAGTTCTTC | CASSPDSYEQFF
NA | NA | TRBJ1-2 | TRBV9 | TGTGCCAGCAGCGCCGCAGGGTTCTTGGGCTACACCTTC | CASSAAGFLGYTF
NA | NA | TRBJ1-6 | TRBV6-2/TRBV6-3 | TGTGCCAGCAGCCAGCGACAGCCGAATAATTCACCCCTCCACTTT | CASSQRQPNNSPLHF
NA | NA | TRBJ2-1 | TRBV7-2 | TGTGCCAGCAGCTTAGAAGGCGTAGCGTGGGGTTACAATGAGCAGTTCTTC | CASSLEGVAWGYNEQFF
once | TRBD1 | TRBJ1-1 | TRBV6-6 | TGTGCCAGCCTGACAGGGGCCACTGAAGCTTTCTTT | CASLTGATEAFF
NA | NA | TRBJ2-1 | TRBV5-4 | TGTGCCAGCAGCTTGGATCGAGGGGGAAACTACAATGAGCAGTTCTTC | CASSLDRGGNYNEQFF
NA | TRBD1 | TRBJ2-5 | TRBV10-2 | TGCGCCAGCAGCCCGACAGGGGGAGAGACCCAGTACTTC | CASSPTGGETQYF
NA | NA | TRBJ2-5 | TRBV7-8 | TGTGCCAGCAGCCCGTCCGAGCAGACACAAGAGACCCAGTACTTC | CASSPSEQTQETQYF
NA | NA | TRBJ1-1 | TRBV2 | TGTGCCAGCAACGGCCGCTGGGGCGTGAACACTGAAGCTTTCTTT | CASNGRWGVNTEAFF
NA | NA | TRBJ1-2 | TRBV5-4 | TGTGCCAGCAGCTTGGACAGGGCGGACTATGGCTACACCTTC | CASSLDRADYGYTF
once | TRBD1 | TRBJ1-2 | TRBV18 | TGTGCCAGCTCAGTTGCAGGGGGCGCGGATGGCTACACCTTC | CASSVAGGADGYTF
few | TRBD1 | TRBJ2-2 | TRBV7-8 | TGTGCCAGCAGCCACCGACAGGGTATGACCGGGGAGCTGTTTTTT | CASSHRQGMTGELFF